The T cell receptor beta chain described here comes from a study of cytomegalovirus exposure and HLA in healthy donors. A word on this clone: Its antigen is unknown.

General observations from the study: Some segments of the V type, notably TRBV6-2 and TRBV6-3, were excluded as indistinguishable. Researchers counted around 170 TCR beta chains as cytomegalovirus-associated. A prior analysis recorded that most TCR beta V segments were productive about 87% or about 30% of the time.

CDR3 length equals 13 residues. The V and J ends lost 0 bases and 8 bases respectively, with 6 bases between them. Per germline, CDR1 SGHRS and CDR2 YFSETQ. 13 Jbeta primers and 60 Vbeta primers were used for the PCR. Sequencing used immunoSEQ multiplex PCR; TCRdb keeps in-frame clones, though not all of them. The sample yields roughly 110,000 clones, 81% seen once. The chain employs TRBV5-1 and TRBJ1-6; D call uncertain. Sequencing used PBMCs. The sequence derives from a man in his thirties or forties in good health and CMV-seronegative. In nucleotides, the CDR3 is TGCGCCAGCAGCTTGGCCTACGATTCACCCCTCCACTTT. Translation: CASSLAYDSPLHF.